This TCR beta chain was observed in a study of blood T cell repertoires in COVID-19. Study in general: Donors in the United States, Italy and Spain gave samples during acute or convalescent COVID-19. Sources were T cells, B-cell-depleted T cells, or PBMCs; the material itself was cDNA or gDNA.

The CDR3 is made up of 11 amino acids. Germline assignment: CDR1 GTSNPN and CDR2 SVGIG (reference sequence). Trimming removed 3 bases from V and 11 bases from J, with 12 bases in between. In the original processing: Estimates of nucleated cell counts were drawn from the amplification of reference gene primers. Sequencing was performed with immunoSEQ multiplex PCR; in TCRdb, only in-frame clones are kept and a portion is missing. The DNA was the basis for D and trimming; V, J and clone size are from that table. The sample lists about 58,000 clones; over 75% were seen once. Material: peripheral blood. The chain couples TRBV30 to TRBJ2-3; maybe TRBD1 (6 bases). The origin of this receptor is a woman in her sixties with active COVID-19. Here the CDR3 reads CAWSRTVGQYF. CDR3 sequence (DNA): TGTGCCTGGAGCCGGACAGTCGGGCAGTATTTT.